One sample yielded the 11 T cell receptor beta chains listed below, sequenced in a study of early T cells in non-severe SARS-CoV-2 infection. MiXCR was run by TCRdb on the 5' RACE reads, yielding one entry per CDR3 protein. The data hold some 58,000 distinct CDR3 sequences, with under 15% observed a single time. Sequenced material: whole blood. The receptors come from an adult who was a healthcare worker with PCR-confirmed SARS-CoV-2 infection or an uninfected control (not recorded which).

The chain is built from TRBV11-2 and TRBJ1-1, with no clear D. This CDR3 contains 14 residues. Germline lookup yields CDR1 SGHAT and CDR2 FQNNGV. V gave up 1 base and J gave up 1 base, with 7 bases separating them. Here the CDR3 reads CASSLAGRNTEAFF. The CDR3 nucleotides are TGTGCCAGCAGCTTAGCTGGCAGGAACACTGAAGCTTTCTTT. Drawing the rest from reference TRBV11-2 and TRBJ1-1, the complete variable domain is EAGVAQSPRYKIIEKRQSVAFWCNPISGHATLYWYQQILGQGPKLLIQFQNNGVVDDSQLPKDRFSAERLKGVDSTLKIQPAKLEDSAVYLCASSLAGRNTEAFFGQGTRLTVV.

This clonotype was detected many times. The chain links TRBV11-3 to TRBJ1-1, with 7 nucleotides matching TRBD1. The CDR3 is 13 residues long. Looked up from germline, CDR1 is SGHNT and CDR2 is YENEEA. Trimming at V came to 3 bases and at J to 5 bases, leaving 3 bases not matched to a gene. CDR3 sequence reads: CASSFQQGTEAFF. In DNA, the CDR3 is TGTGCCAGCAGCTTTCAACAGGGGACTGAAGCTTTCTTT.

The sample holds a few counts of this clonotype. CDR3 region: CASSYSSLYRTLYNSPLHF. The CDR3 nucleotides read TGTGCCAGCAGTTACTCGAGTTTGTACAGGACTCTCTATAATTCACCCCTCCACTTT. The rearrangement links TRBV6-5 to TRBJ1-6; perhaps TRBD1 as D (5 bases). In germline, CDR1 is MNHEY, CDR2 SVGAGI. The CDR3 has 19 residues. The V gene lost 0 bases and the J gene lost 3 bases, with 18 bases spanning the gap.

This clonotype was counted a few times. CDR3 in amino acids: CASSEYRPDTQYF. CDR3 nucleotides: TGTGCCAGCAGCGAATACAGGCCAGATACGCAGTATTTT. The V gene is TRBV7-9, the J gene TRBJ2-3; weak D call: TRBD1 (5 bases). V was pared by 5 bases and J by 4 bases, with 10 bases between. This CDR3 is 13 amino acids long. The germline CDR1 and CDR2 sequences are SEHNR and FQNEAQ (reference sequence).

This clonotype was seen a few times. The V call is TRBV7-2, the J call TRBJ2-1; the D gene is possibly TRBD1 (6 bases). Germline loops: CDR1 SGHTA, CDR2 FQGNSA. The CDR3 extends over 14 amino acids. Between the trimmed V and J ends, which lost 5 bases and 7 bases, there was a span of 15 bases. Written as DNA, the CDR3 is TGTGCCAGCAGCACAGGGCCGGGCGGGAATGAGCAGTTCTTC. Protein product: CASSTGPGGNEQFF.

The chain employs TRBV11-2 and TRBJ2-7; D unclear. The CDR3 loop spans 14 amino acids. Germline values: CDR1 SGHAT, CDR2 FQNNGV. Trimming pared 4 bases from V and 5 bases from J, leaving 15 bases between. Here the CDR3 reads CASSSVRVINEQYF. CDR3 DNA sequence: TGTGCCAGCAGCTCCGTCCGGGTGATAAACGAGCAGTACTTC.

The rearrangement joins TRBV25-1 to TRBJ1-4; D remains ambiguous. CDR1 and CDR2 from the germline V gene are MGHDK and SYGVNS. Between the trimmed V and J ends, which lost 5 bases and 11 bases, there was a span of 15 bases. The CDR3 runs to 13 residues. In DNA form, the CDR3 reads TGTGCCAGCAGTCTCCCCCTGGAGGATAAACTGTTTTTT. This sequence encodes CASSLPLEDKLFF. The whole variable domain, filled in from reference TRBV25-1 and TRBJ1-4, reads EADIYQTPRYLVIGTGKKITLECSQTMGHDKMYWYQQDPGMELHLIHYSYGVNSTEKGDLSSESTVSRIRTEHFPLTLESARPSHTSQYLCASSLPLEDKLFFGSGTQLSVL.

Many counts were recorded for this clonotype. In nucleotides, the CDR3 is TGTGCCAGCAGCCCCTATACAGGGAACACCGGGGAGCTGTTTTTT. Translated: CASSPYTGNTGELFF. V is TRBV7-3 and J is TRBJ2-2; tentatively, D is TRBD1 (5 bases). The germline CDR1 and CDR2 sequences are SGHTA and FQGTGA. V was shortened by 5 bases and J by 1 base, with 11 bases between the two germline ends. The CDR3 contains 15 residues.

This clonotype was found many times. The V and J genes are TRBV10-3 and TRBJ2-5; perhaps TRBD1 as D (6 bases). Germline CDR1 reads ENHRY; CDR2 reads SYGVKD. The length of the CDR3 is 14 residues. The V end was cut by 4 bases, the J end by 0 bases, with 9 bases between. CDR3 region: CAISARTDQETQYF. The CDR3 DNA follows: TGTGCCATCAGTGCCAGGACAGACCAAGAGACCCAGTACTTC.

This CDR3 reads CASSQRGGNYEQYF. The CDR3 DNA reads as TGCGCCAGCAGCCAACGCGGGGGGAACTACGAGCAGTACTTC. This rearrangement joins TRBV5-1 to TRBJ2-7; TRBD2 matches 8 bases. The V segment lost 4 bases and the J segment 3 bases; nucleotides outside the gene matches: 6. The germline V gene has CDR1 SGHRS and CDR2 YFSETQ. The CDR3 is 14 residues long.

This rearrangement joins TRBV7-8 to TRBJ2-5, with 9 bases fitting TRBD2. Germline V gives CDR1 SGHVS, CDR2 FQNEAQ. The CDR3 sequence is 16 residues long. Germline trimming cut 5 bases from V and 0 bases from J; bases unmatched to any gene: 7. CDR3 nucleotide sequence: TGTGCCAGCAGCCCCCCAAGCGGGGGGTACCAAGAGACCCAGTACTTC. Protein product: CASSPPSGGYQETQYF.